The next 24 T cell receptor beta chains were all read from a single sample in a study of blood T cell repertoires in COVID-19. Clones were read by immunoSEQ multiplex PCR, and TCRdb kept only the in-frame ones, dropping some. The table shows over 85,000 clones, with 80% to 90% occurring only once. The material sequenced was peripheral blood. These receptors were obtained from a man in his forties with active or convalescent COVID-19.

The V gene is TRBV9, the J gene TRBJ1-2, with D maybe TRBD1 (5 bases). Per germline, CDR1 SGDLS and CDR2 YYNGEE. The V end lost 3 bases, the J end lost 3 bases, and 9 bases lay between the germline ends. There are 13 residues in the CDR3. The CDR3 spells CASSADSHYGYTF. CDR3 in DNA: TGTGCCAGCAGCGCCGACAGTCACTATGGCTACACCTTC.

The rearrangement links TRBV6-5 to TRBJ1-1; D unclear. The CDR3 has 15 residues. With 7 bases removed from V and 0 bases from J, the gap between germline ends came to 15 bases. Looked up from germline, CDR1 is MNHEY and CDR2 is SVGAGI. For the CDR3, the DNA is TGTGCCAGCACTACAAATGGGGAGGTGAACACTGAAGCTTTCTTT. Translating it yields CASTTNGEVNTEAFF.

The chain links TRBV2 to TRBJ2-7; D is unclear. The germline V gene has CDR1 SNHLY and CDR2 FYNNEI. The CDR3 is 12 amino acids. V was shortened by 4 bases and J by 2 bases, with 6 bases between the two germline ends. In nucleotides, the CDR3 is TGTGCCAGCAGTGCCCAGACCTACGAGCAGTACTTC. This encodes CASSAQTYEQYF.

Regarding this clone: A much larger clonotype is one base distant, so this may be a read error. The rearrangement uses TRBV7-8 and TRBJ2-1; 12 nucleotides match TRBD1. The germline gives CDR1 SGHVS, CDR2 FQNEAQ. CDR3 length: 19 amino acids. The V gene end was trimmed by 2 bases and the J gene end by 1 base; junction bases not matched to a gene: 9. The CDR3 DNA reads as TGTGCCAGCAGCTTAAGGGGACAGGGGGCAATAGGGTCCTACAATGAGCAGTTCTTC. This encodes CASSLRGQGAIGSYNEQFF.

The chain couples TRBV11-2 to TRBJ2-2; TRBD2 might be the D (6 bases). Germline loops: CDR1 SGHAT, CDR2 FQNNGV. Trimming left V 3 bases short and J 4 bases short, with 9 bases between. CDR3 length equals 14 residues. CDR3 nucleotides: TGTGCCAGCAGCTTCAGACTAGTCACCGGGGAGCTGTTTTTT. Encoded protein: CASSFRLVTGELFF.

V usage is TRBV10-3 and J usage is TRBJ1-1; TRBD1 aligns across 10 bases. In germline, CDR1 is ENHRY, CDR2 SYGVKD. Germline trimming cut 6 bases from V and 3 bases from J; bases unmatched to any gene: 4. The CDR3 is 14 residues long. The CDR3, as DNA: TGTGCCATCAGCGGGACAGGGGCGGACACTGAAGCTTTCTTT. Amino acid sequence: CAISGTGADTEAFF.

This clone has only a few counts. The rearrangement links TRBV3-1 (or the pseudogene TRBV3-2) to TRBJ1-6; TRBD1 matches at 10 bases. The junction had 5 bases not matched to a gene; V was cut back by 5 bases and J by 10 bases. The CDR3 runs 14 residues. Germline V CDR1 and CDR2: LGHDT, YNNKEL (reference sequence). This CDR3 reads CASSFDRGRSPLHF. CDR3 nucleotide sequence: TGTGCCAGCAGCTTCGACAGGGGGCGGTCACCCCTCCACTTT.

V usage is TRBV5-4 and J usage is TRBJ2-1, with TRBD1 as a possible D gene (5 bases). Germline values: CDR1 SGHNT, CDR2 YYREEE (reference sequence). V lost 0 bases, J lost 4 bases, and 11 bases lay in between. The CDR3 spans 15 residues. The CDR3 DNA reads TGTGCCAGCAGCTTGGGTGGGTCAGGGTACAATGAGCAGTTCTTC. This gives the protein CASSLGGSGYNEQFF.

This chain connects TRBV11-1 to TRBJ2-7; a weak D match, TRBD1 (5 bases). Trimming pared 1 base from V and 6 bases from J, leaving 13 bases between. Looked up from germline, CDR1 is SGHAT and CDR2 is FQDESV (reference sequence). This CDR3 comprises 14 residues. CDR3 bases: TGTGCCAGCAGCTTAGAGCCCAGGGTTGGCGAGCAGTACTTC. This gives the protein CASSLEPRVGEQYF.

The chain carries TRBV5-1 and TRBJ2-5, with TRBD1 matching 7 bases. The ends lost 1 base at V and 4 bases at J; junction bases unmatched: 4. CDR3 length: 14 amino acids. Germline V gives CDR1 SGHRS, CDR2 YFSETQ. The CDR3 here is CASSLTGATETQYF. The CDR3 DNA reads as TGCGCCAGCAGCTTGACAGGGGCTACAGAGACCCAGTACTTC.

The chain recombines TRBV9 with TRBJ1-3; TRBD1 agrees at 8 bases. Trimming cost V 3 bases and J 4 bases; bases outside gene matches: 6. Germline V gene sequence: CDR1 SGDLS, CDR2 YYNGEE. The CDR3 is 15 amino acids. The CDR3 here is CASSDRTGSGNTIYF. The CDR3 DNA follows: TGTGCCAGCAGCGACCGGACAGGGTCCGGAAACACCATATATTTT.

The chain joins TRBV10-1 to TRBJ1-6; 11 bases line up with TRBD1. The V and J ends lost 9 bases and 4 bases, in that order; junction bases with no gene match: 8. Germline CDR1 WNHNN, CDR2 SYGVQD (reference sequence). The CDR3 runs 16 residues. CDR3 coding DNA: TGCGCCAGATATGAAAGGGACAGGGGGTATAATTCACCCCTCCACTTT. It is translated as CARYERDRGYNSPLHF.

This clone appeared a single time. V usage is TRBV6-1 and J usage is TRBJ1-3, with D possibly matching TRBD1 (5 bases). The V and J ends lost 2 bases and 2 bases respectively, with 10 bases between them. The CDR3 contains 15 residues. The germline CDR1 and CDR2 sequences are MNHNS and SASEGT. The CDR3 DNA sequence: TGTGCCAGCAGTGAACAGGGTCAACCTGGAAACACCATATATTTT. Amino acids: CASSEQGQPGNTIYF.

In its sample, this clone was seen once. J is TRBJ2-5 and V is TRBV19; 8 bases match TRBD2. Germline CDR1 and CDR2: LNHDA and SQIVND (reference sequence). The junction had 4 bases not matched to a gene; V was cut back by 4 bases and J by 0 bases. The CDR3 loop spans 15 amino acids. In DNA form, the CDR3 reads TGTGCCAGTAGTACGGGGGGGGGCCACCAAGAGACCCAGTACTTC. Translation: CASSTGGGHQETQYF. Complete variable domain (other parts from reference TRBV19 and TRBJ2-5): DGGITQSPKYLFRKEGQNVTLSCEQNLNHDAMYWYRQDPGQGLRLIYYSQIVNDFQKGDIAEGYSVSREKKESFPLTVTSAQKNPTAFYLCASSTGGGHQETQYFGPGTRLLVL.

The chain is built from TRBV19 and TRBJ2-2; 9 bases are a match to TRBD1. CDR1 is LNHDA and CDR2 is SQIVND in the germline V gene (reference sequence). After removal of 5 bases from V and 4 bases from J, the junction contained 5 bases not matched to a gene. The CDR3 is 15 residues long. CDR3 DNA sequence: TGTGCCAGTAGTTCCACAGGGGGCGCCACCGGGGAGCTGTTTTTT. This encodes CASSSTGGATGELFF.

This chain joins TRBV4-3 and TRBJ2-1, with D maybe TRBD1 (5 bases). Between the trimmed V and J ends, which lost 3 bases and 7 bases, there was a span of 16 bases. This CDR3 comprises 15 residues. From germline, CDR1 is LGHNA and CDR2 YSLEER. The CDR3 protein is CASSQGQGIGNEQFF. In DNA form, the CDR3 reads TGCGCCAGCAGCCAGGGGCAGGGAATAGGGAATGAGCAGTTCTTC.

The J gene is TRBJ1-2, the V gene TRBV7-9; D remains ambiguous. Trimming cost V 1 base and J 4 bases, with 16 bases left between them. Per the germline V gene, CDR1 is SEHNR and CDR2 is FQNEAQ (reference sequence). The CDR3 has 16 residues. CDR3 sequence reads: CASSLGGLLGVYGYTF. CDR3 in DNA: TGTGCCAGCAGCTTAGGAGGACTTCTTGGGGTCTATGGCTACACCTTC.

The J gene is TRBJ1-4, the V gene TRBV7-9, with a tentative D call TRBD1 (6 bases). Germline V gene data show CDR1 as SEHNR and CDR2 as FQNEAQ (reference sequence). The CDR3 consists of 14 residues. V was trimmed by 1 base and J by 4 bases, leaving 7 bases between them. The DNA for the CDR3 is TGTGCCAGCAGCTTAGGGACAGTTAATGAAAAACTGTTTTTT. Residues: CASSLGTVNEKLFF.

DNA for the CDR3: TGTGCCAGCTTGACAGGGCTGGGAGCTGGAAACACCATATATTTT. Translated: CASLTGLGAGNTIYF. The chain uses TRBV6-5 and TRBJ1-3; TRBD1 matches 7 bases. Germline V gene data show CDR1 as MNHEY and CDR2 as SVGAGI. CDR3 length: 15 residues. V shed 8 bases, J shed 2 bases, and the junction held 9 bases outside the gene matches.

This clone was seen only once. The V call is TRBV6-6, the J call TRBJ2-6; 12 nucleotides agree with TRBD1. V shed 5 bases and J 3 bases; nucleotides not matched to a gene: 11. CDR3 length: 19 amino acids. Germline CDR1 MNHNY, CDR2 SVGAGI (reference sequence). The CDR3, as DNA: TGTGCCAGCAGTCCGGTCCGGGGACAGGGGGCTTTTGGGGCCAACGTCCTGACTTTC. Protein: CASSPVRGQGAFGANVLTF.

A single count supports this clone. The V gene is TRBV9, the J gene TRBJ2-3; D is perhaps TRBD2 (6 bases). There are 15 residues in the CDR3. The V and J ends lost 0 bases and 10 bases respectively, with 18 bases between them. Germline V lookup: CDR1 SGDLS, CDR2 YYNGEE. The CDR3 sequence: CASSVAAAGPYAQYF. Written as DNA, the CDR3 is TGTGCCAGCAGCGTAGCCGCGGCGGGGCCGTATGCGCAGTATTTT.

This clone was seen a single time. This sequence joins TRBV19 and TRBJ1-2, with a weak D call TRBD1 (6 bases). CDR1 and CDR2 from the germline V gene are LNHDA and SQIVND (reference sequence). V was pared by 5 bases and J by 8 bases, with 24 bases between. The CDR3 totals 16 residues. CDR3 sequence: CASSATGTQYKLGYTF. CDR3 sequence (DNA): TGTGCCAGTAGTGCAACCGGGACACAATATAAGTTGGGCTACACCTTC.

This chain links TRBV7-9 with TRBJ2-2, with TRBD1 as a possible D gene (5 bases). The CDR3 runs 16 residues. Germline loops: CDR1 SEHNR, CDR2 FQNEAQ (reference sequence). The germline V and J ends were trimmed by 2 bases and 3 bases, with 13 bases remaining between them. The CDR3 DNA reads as TGTGCCAGCAGCTTATGGGGCAGGGTGGACACCGGGGAGCTGTTTTTT. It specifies CASSLWGRVDTGELFF.

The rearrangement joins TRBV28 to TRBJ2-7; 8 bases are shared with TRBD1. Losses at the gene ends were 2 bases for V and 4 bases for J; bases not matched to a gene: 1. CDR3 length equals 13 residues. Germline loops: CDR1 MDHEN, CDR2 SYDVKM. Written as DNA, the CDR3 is TGTGCCAGCAGTTTAAACAGGGGGTACGAGCAGTACTTC. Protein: CASSLNRGYEQYF.